Following are 24 T cell receptor beta chains from one sample sequenced in a study of cytomegalovirus exposure and HLA in healthy donors. In the PCR, 60 Vbeta and 13 Jbeta primers were used. Sequencing used immunoSEQ multiplex PCR; TCRdb keeps in-frame clones, though not all of them. Among more than 85,000 clones listed, about 80% were seen once. The sequencing sample was made of PBMCs. The receptors were gathered from a man aged 25 to 45 in good health and CMV-seronegative.

V is TRBV29-1 and J is TRBJ2-1; the match to TRBD2 covers 8 bases. Germline loops: CDR1 SQVTM, CDR2 ANQGSEA. The CDR3 loop spans 16 amino acids. The V segment lost 3 bases and the J segment 7 bases; nucleotides outside the gene matches: 14. The CDR3 DNA sequence: TGCAGCGTTGAGTCCGCGTTTGCCGGGAGGGGTAATGAGCAGTTCTTC. This translates into CSVESAFAGRGNEQFF.

The DNA of the CDR3 is TGTGCCAGCAGTCAAGGGGGGGCGGCCTACGAGCAGTACTTC. Amino acids: CASSQGGAAYEQYF. This sequence joins TRBV28 and TRBJ2-7; a weak D match, TRBD2 (7 bases). Germline V gives CDR1 MDHEN, CDR2 SYDVKM. The CDR3 spans 14 residues. V shed 5 bases and J shed 2 bases, with 13 bases lying between them.

The chain uses TRBV5-6 and TRBJ2-7; the D gene is possibly TRBD1 (5 bases). The CDR3 runs to 13 residues. Germline lookup yields CDR1 SGHDT and CDR2 YYEEEE. Trimming removed 4 bases at V and 0 bases at J, with 8 bases between. CDR3 DNA: TGTGCCAGCAGCGCTGACAGCTCCTACGAGCAGTACTTC. Translating it yields CASSADSSYEQYF.

The chain combines TRBV9 with TRBJ2-2; 14 positions agree with TRBD2. Trimming took 3 bases from V and 6 from J; bases not matched to a gene: 7. Germline V lookup: CDR1 SGDLS, CDR2 YYNGEE. CDR3 length: 17 amino acids. CDR3: CASSGPGLAGVAGELFF. The CDR3 nucleotides read TGTGCCAGCAGCGGCCCGGGACTAGCGGGAGTAGCCGGGGAGCTGTTTTTT.

The rearrangement uses TRBV7-2 and TRBJ2-1, with a weak D call TRBD2 (6 bases). Trimming took 2 bases from V and 8 from J, leaving 13 bases between them. Germline lookup yields CDR1 SGHTA and CDR2 FQGNSA. This CDR3 region has 14 residues. The CDR3 nucleotides are TGTGCCAGCAGCTTACAGACTAGTTATGATGAGCAGTTCTTC. Translated: CASSLQTSYDEQFF. Together with reference TRBV7-2 and TRBJ2-1, the CDR3 gives the full variable domain: GAGVSQSPSNKVTEKGKDVELRCDPISGHTALYWYRQSLGQGLEFLIYFQGNSAPDKSGLPSDRFSAERTGGSVSTLTIQRTQQEDSAVYLCASSLQTSYDEQFFGPGTRLTVL.

The V call is TRBV5-1, the J call TRBJ2-3, with D maybe TRBD2 (6 bases). This CDR3 spans 15 amino acids. CDR1 SGHRS and CDR2 YFSETQ come from the germline V gene. Trimming left V 0 bases short and J 2 bases short, with 10 bases between. CDR3 sequence reads: CASSLVGGATDTQYF. The CDR3 DNA is TGCGCCAGCAGCTTGGTTGGCGGGGCCACAGATACGCAGTATTTT.

The chain links TRBV10-3 to TRBJ2-7; D possibly corresponds to TRBD1 (6 bases). Germline-derived CDR1 and CDR2 are ENHRY and SYGVKD. V was cut by 5 bases and J by 5 bases, with 10 bases left in between. CDR3 size: 12 residues. In DNA, the CDR3 is TGTGCCATCAGTCAGGGGAACCACGAGCAGTACTTC. Amino acids: CAISQGNHEQYF.

The V gene is TRBV5-4, the J gene TRBJ2-5, with D maybe TRBD1 (6 bases). The CDR3 has 15 residues. Per the germline V gene, CDR1 is SGHNT and CDR2 is YYREEE (reference sequence). The ends were cut back, 5 bases at V and 2 bases at J, with 16 bases in the middle. The CDR3 nucleotides read TGTGCCAGCAGTTTAGGACAGATAAGACAAGAGACCCAGTACTTC. Translating it yields CASSLGQIRQETQYF.

This chain uses TRBV6-5 with TRBJ2-2; D perhaps matches TRBD2 (6 bases). Germline values: CDR1 MNHEY, CDR2 SVGAGI. The CDR3 is made up of 15 amino acids. Trimming stripped 3 bases from V and 3 bases from J, with 11 bases between. The CDR3 DNA reads TGTGCCAGCAGTTATAGGGACTGGGACACCGGGGAGCTGTTTTTT. Encoded protein: CASSYRDWDTGELFF.

CDR3 sequence (DNA): TGTGCCAGCAGTGACAGGATTCAGCCCCAGCATTTT. Residues: CASSDRIQPQHF. The J gene is TRBJ1-5, the V gene TRBV28; TRBD1 might be the D (6 bases). Germline V gene lookup returns CDR1 MDHEN and CDR2 SYDVKM. V was trimmed by 5 bases and J by 6 bases, leaving 8 bases between them. This CDR3 is 12 amino acids long.

This clone was detected a few times. The rearrangement uses TRBV30 and TRBJ1-2; D is unclear. This CDR3 has 14 residues. Germline loops: CDR1 GTSNPN, CDR2 SVGIG (reference sequence). The V end lost 4 bases, the J end lost 4 bases, and 16 bases lay between the germline ends. The DNA of the CDR3 is TGTGCCTGGACCACGGGTTCCCGGGGCTATGGCTACACCTTC. Encoded protein: CAWTTGSRGYGYTF.

J is TRBJ2-5 and V is TRBV6-6; D remains unclear. Germline V gives CDR1 MNHNY, CDR2 SVGAGI (reference sequence). The CDR3 runs to 15 residues. Trimming removed 6 bases at V and 1 base at J, with 15 bases between. The CDR3, as DNA: TGTGCCAGCAGCCGATCGCGGCAGCCCCAAGAGACCCAGTACTTC. Its protein product is CASSRSRQPQETQYF.

V and J are TRBV7-2 and TRBJ1-1; weak D call: TRBD1 (6 bases). This CDR3 contains 14 residues. Germline values: CDR1 SGHTA, CDR2 FQGNSA. The germline V and J ends were trimmed by 1 base and 11 bases, with 17 bases remaining between them. CDR3 in DNA: TGTGCCAGCAGCTTAGGCTACAGGACAGAAGAGGCTTTCTTT. As protein: CASSLGYRTEEAFF.

This clone came up once. The J gene is TRBJ2-3, the V gene TRBV30, with 10 bases identical to TRBD2. V trimming: 4 bases; J trimming: 5 bases; junction bases outside the gene matches: 6. The CDR3 is 14 amino acids. Germline lookup yields CDR1 GTSNPN and CDR2 SVGIG (reference sequence). This CDR3 reads CAWTLAGGRDTQYF. The CDR3 nucleotides are TGTGCCTGGACGTTAGCGGGGGGCCGAGATACGCAGTATTTT.

This sequence joins TRBV4-1 and TRBJ2-7; 13 nucleotides line up with TRBD2. Germline V gene data show CDR1 as MGHRA and CDR2 as YSYEKL. The CDR3 runs to 15 residues. V dropped 7 bases and J dropped 0; count of bases not matched to a gene: 3. CDR3 sequence reads: CASTRLAGGSYEQYF. In DNA, the CDR3 is TGCGCCAGCACCCGACTAGCGGGAGGCTCCTACGAGCAGTACTTC.

This chain joins TRBV27 and TRBJ1-6; D unresolved. Trimming cost V 4 bases and J 9 bases, with 13 bases left between them. Per germline, CDR1 MNHEY and CDR2 SMNVEV (reference sequence). This CDR3 contains 14 residues. The CDR3 protein is CASSWSPEGSPLHF. CDR3 bases: TGTGCCAGCAGTTGGTCCCCTGAGGGTTCACCCCTCCACTTT.

The gene calls are TRBV4-3 and TRBJ1-3, with 9 bases fitting TRBD1. The CDR3 loop spans 16 amino acids. Germline assignment: CDR1 LGHNA and CDR2 YSLEER. J was trimmed by 4 bases and V by 0 bases; bases with no gene match: 4. The CDR3 bases are TGCGCCAGCAGCCAAGAACGGACAGGGGTAGGAAACACCATATATTTT. It codes for CASSQERTGVGNTIYF.

V is TRBV28 and J is TRBJ2-7, with D possibly being TRBD1 (6 bases). The CDR3 contains 14 residues. Trimming took 7 bases from V and 7 from J, leaving 20 bases between them. Per germline, CDR1 MDHEN and CDR2 SYDVKM. The CDR3 reads CASTLRAQTGEQYF. CDR3 DNA: TGTGCCAGCACCTTGAGGGCTCAGACAGGAGAGCAGTACTTC.

The chain uses TRBV5-4 and TRBJ2-7; possible D gene TRBD1, 6 bases. Trimming left V 4 bases short and J 7 bases short, with 21 bases between. Germline V gene sequence: CDR1 SGHNT, CDR2 YYREEE (reference sequence). The length of the CDR3 is 15 residues. Here the CDR3 DNA reads TGTGCCAGCAGCGAACAAGGGGGTTCCCTTGGGGAGCAGTACTTC. Protein product: CASSEQGGSLGEQYF.

Only a few counts were recorded for this clone. The chain is built from TRBV5-4 and TRBJ2-3; D is uncertain. Deletions cut 2 bases from V and 4 bases from J, with 8 bases between. This CDR3 has 13 amino acids. The V gene's germline CDR1 is SGHNT and CDR2 YYREEE (reference sequence). The CDR3 loop reads CASSFGAADTQYF. For the CDR3, the DNA is TGTGCCAGCAGCTTCGGAGCTGCAGATACGCAGTATTTT.

This CDR3 is CASRGQGVSRGNNEQFF. CDR3 nucleotide sequence: TGTGCCAGCAGGGGACAGGGGGTTTCACGTGGGAACAATGAGCAGTTCTTC. This rearrangement joins TRBV11-2 to TRBJ2-1; 11 bases are shared with TRBD1. From germline, CDR1 is SGHAT and CDR2 FQNNGV. V was pared by 6 bases and J by 5 bases, with 12 bases of the junction left unmatched. The CDR3 is 17 amino acids.

In this sample, this clone turned up a few times. CDR3 DNA: TGTGCCAGCAGCGTAGCGGAGGGGGGGCCGAGGAATGAGCAGTTCTTC. Its translation: CASSVAEGGPRNEQFF. This chain links TRBV9 with TRBJ2-1; tentatively, D is TRBD2 (7 bases). Per germline, CDR1 SGDLS and CDR2 YYNGEE. The V gene lost 0 bases and the J gene lost 7 bases, with 17 bases spanning the gap. This CDR3 spans 16 amino acids.

A few counts support this clone. The CDR3 spells CAISESSGSYNEQFF. The CDR3 bases are TGTGCCATCAGTGAGTCGAGCGGGAGCTACAATGAGCAGTTCTTC. The chain links TRBV10-3 to TRBJ2-1, with 8 bases fitting TRBD2. CDR3 length: 15 amino acids. V shed 0 bases, J shed 3 bases, and the junction held 1 base outside the gene matches. Germline-derived CDR1 and CDR2 are ENHRY and SYGVKD.

Only a few counts were recorded for this clone. This chain joins TRBV30 and TRBJ2-7, with unresolved D. Germline V CDR1 and CDR2: GTSNPN, SVGIG (reference sequence). This CDR3 contains 12 residues. Between the trimmed V and J ends, which lost 2 bases and 4 bases, there was a span of 9 bases. The CDR3 sequence is CAWSKNRYEQYF. CDR3 nucleotide sequence: TGTGCCTGGAGTAAGAACAGATACGAGCAGTACTTC.